A single sample gave rise to the 28 T cell receptor beta chains below, sequenced in a study of regulatory T cells in long-lasting Graves disease. Time point reported: newly diagnosed GD, antithyroid drugs for less than 3 months. Following extraction of RNA from PBMCs, that RNA was used to make the TCR library. To make TCR beta libraries, researchers used iRepertoire HTBI primers and Arm-PCR of CDR3 regions. TCRdb redid the calling of the multiplex PCR reads with MiXCR, one entry per CDR3 protein. This sample has around 450,000 distinct CDR3 sequences, with around 16% found just once. The data were also submitted as part of a second study, on T cells in Graves' hyperthyroidism and ophthalmopathy.

The sequencing used peripheral blood mononuclear cells (PBMCs), collected at new diagnosis, from a patient treated with antithyroid drugs. These receptors came from a man between 35 and 55 years old with Graves disease.

This clonotype was picked up many times. This chain uses TRBV6-2 or TRBV6-3 with TRBJ2-3; D might be TRBD2 (6 bases). Germline V gives CDR1 MNHEY, CDR2 SVGEGT. The V gene lost 2 bases and the J gene lost 0 bases, with 12 bases spanning the gap. CDR3 length: 16 amino acids. CDR3: CASSYLPGASTDTQYF. DNA of the CDR3: TGTGCCAGCAGTTACCTTCCGGGAGCAAGCACAGATACGCAGTATTTT.

CDR3 nucleotide sequence: TGCAGCGTTGCCCCAGGGTTTGATCAGCCCCAGCATTTT. Its translation is CSVAPGFDQPQHF. The V and J genes are TRBV29-1 and TRBJ1-5; D perhaps matches TRBD1 (5 bases). The CDR3 consists of 13 residues. Germline V lookup: CDR1 SQVTM, CDR2 ANQGSEA. The V gene lost 4 bases and the J gene lost 5 bases, with 12 bases spanning the gap.

The chain employs TRBV5-1 and TRBJ2-7, with 12 bases fitting TRBD1. The CDR3 runs 14 residues. Germline CDR1 and CDR2: SGHRS and YFSETQ. Trimming cost V 5 bases and J 6 bases; bases outside gene matches: 6. The CDR3 reads CASRDRDRGLEQYF. The DNA of the CDR3 is TGCGCCAGCAGGGACCGGGACAGGGGGCTCGAGCAGTACTTC.

The rearrangement uses TRBV15 and TRBJ1-3; D perhaps matches TRBD1 (5 bases). The length of the CDR3 is 15 residues. Germline CDR1 LNHNV, CDR2 YYDKDF (reference sequence). Trimming shortened V by 0 bases and J by 8 bases, and 14 bases separated the two germline ends. The CDR3 reads CATSRDRGDWDTIYF. DNA for the CDR3: TGTGCCACCAGCAGAGATCGGGGGGATTGGGACACCATATATTTT.

This clonotype was seen ten or more times. The chain is built from TRBV11-2 and TRBJ2-7, with TRBD2 matching 8 bases. J lost 3 bases, V lost 5 bases, and 15 bases had no gene match. The CDR3 totals 17 residues. Looked up from germline, CDR1 is SGHAT and CDR2 is FQNNGV. The CDR3 coding sequence is TGTGCCAGCAGCCTGACGCGCGGCCGGACTAGCCGCTACGAGCAGTACTTC. Translating gives CASSLTRGRTSRYEQYF.

This clonotype has a handful of counts. This sequence joins TRBV29-1 and TRBJ2-3, with 12 bases fitting TRBD2. V shed 6 bases and J 0 bases; nucleotides not matched to a gene: 7. The CDR3 is 16 amino acids. The V gene's germline CDR1 is SQVTM and CDR2 ANQGSEA. As DNA, the CDR3 is TGCAGCGTCGGACTAGCGGGGATGGGGAGCACAGATACGCAGTATTTT. It codes for CSVGLAGMGSTDTQYF.

The rearrangement links TRBV4-1 to TRBJ2-1; TRBD2 agrees at 8 bases. Germline V gene lookup returns CDR1 MGHRA and CDR2 YSYEKL. V gave up 0 bases and J gave up 6 bases; unmatched junction bases: 7. There are 16 residues in the CDR3. The CDR3 spells CASSQDWSGSGNEQFF. The CDR3 nucleotides are TGCGCCAGCAGCCAAGACTGGAGCGGGAGTGGCAATGAGCAGTTCTTC.

The chain has TRBV5-5 and TRBJ2-7; 8 bases align to TRBD1. CDR1 SGHKS and CDR2 YYEKEE come from the germline V gene (reference sequence). The CDR3 is 15 residues long. J gave up 6 bases and V 3 bases, and 11 bases lay outside the gene matches. CDR3 DNA: TGTGCCAGCAGCTCGGGGACAGGACACGGGGGCGAGCAGTACTTC. It codes for CASSSGTGHGGEQYF.

The J gene is TRBJ2-4, the V gene TRBV6-5; D is unclear. The CDR3 length is 17 residues. From germline, CDR1 is MNHEY and CDR2 SVGAGI. Trimming cost V 0 bases and J 1 base, with 13 bases left between them. CDR3 region: CASSYSPLAAAKNIQYF. CDR3 DNA sequence: TGTGCCAGCAGTTACTCCCCCCTCGCAGCGGCCAAAAACATTCAGTACTTC.

In this sample, this clonotype turned up many times. V usage is TRBV24-1 and J usage is TRBJ2-5; D remains ambiguous. The CDR3 loop spans 12 amino acids. The V end lost 8 bases, the J end lost 2 bases, and 8 bases lay between the germline ends. Germline loops: CDR1 KGHDR, CDR2 SFDVKD. The chain's CDR3 is CATTEQQETQYF. CDR3 sequence (DNA): TGTGCCACCACGGAACAGCAAGAGACCCAGTACTTC.

Details on this clonotype: It may be a read error: a sequence one base away is much more abundant. The rearrangement joins TRBV7-9 to TRBJ2-2; 8 nucleotides match TRBD2. The CDR3 sequence is 16 residues long. In germline, CDR1 is SEHNR, CDR2 FQNEAQ (reference sequence). The CDR3 nucleotides read TGTGCCAGCAGCGGTGTAGCGGGGTCGAACGCCGGGGAGCTGTTTTTT. Protein: CASSGVAGSNAGELFF.

This clonotype was detected ten times or more. This rearrangement joins TRBV12-3 or TRBV12-4 to TRBJ2-3, with D maybe TRBD1 (6 bases). V lost 5 bases and J 7 bases, leaving 25 bases between the germline ends. The CDR3 contains 17 residues. The CDR3 sequence is CASSNRDIAGAGYTQYF. The CDR3 bases are TGTGCCAGCAGTAACCGGGACATCGCGGGCGCAGGTTATACGCAGTATTTT.

This clonotype came up many times. The chain recombines TRBV12-3 or TRBV12-4 with TRBJ2-7; 11 bases align to TRBD2. Losses at the gene ends were 5 bases for V and 6 bases for J; bases not matched to a gene: 6. The CDR3 is 14 amino acids. CDR3 residues: CASSPPGLAAEQYF. CDR3 coding DNA: TGTGCCAGCAGTCCCCCGGGACTAGCGGCCGAGCAGTACTTC.

This clonotype has only a few counts. The rearrangement joins TRBV29-1 to TRBJ1-2, with D possibly being TRBD1 (5 bases). This CDR3 has 13 amino acids. The V end was cut by 2 bases, the J end by 5 bases, with 12 bases between. Germline V CDR1 and CDR2: SQVTM, ANQGSEA. The CDR3 region is CSVESGTDYGYTF. Written as DNA, the CDR3 is TGCAGCGTTGAAAGCGGGACCGATTATGGCTACACCTTC. The whole variable domain, remainder taken from reference TRBV29-1 and TRBJ1-2, is SAVISQKPSRDICQRGTSLTIQCQVDSQVTMMFWYRQQPGQSLTLIATANQGSEATYESGFVIDKFPISRPNLTFSTLTVSNMSPEDSSIYLCSVESGTDYGYTFGSGTRLTVV.

The chain recombines TRBV2 with TRBJ1-6; D gene ambiguous. Trimming left V 4 bases short and J 12 bases short, with 16 bases between. This CDR3 is 14 amino acids long. Per the germline V gene, CDR1 is SNHLY and CDR2 is FYNNEI. CDR3 region: CASSVPGPNRPLHF. DNA of the CDR3: TGTGCCAGCAGTGTACCGGGCCCAAACCGACCCCTCCACTTT.

This clonotype was seen only a few times. The rearrangement links TRBV5-1 to TRBJ2-1; maybe TRBD2 (6 bases). Germline CDR1 reads SGHRS; CDR2 reads YFSETQ. The CDR3 spans 14 residues. V dropped 0 bases and J dropped 9 bases, with 13 bases sitting between them. In DNA form, the CDR3 reads TGCGCCAGCAGCTTGGCGTCCAGGGAGGCTGAGCAGTTCTTC. This encodes CASSLASREAEQFF.

The CDR3: CSAYKTGTDTQYF. In nucleotides, the CDR3 is TGCAGTGCTTATAAGACAGGCACAGATACGCAGTATTTT. The chain uses TRBV20-1 and TRBJ2-3; a weak D match, TRBD1 (5 bases). Germline V CDR1 and CDR2: DFQATT, SNEGSKA (reference sequence). The CDR3 runs to 13 residues. V gave up 5 bases and J gave up 1 base, with 10 bases separating them.

In this sample, this clonotype turned up many times. As DNA, the CDR3 is TGTGCCAGCAGCGTAACAGGGTCTGGGGCCAACGTCCTGACTTTC. This sequence encodes CASSVTGSGANVLTF. The chain employs TRBV28 and TRBJ2-6; possibly TRBD1 for D (6 bases). Trimming took off 6 bases at V and 1 base at J, with 10 bases between the two ends. CDR1 is MDHEN, CDR2 SYDVKM, per germline. The CDR3 spans 15 residues. Combining the CDR3 with reference TRBV28 and TRBJ2-6 gives the whole variable domain DVKVTQSSRYLVKRTGEKVFLECVQDMDHENMFWYRQDPGLGLRLIYFSYDVKMKEKGDIPEGYSVSREKKERFSLILESASTNQTSMYLCASSVTGSGANVLTFGAGSRLTVL.

V is TRBV20-1 and J is TRBJ2-1; TRBD2 matches 10 bases. This CDR3 comprises 15 residues. The germline V gene encodes CDR1 DFQATT and CDR2 SNEGSKA (reference sequence). Unmatched junction bases numbered 13, after V lost 6 bases and J lost 8 bases. The CDR3 DNA reads as TGCAGTGCGGGATCGGGACTAGCGATTGTCCATGAGCAGTTCTTC. Its translation is CSAGSGLAIVHEQFF.

This clonotype was counted many times. CDR3 loop: CASSDRGLGTNEKLFF. The CDR3 region has the DNA TGTGCCAGCTCGGACAGGGGGCTTGGAACTAATGAAAAACTGTTTTTT. The chain combines TRBV18 with TRBJ1-4; 11 bases are a match to TRBD1. The CDR3 totals 16 residues. The germline CDR1 and CDR2 sequences are KGHSH and LQKENI. J was trimmed by 1 base and V by 6 bases; bases with no gene match: 4.

The chain couples TRBV19 to TRBJ2-7; 8 bases are shared with TRBD1. The CDR3 is 14 amino acids. Germline CDR1 is LNHDA and CDR2 is SQIVND (reference sequence). V lost 6 bases to trimming and J lost 1 base; unmatched junction nucleotides: 5. CDR3: CASSKDRASYEQYF. The DNA of the CDR3 is TGTGCCAGTAGCAAGGACAGGGCGTCCTACGAGCAGTACTTC. The full variable domain, its missing parts supplied by reference TRBV19 and TRBJ2-7, is DGGITQSPKYLFRKEGQNVTLSCEQNLNHDAMYWYRQDPGQGLRLIYYSQIVNDFQKGDIAEGYSVSREKKESFPLTVTSAQKNPTAFYLCASSKDRASYEQYFGPGTRLTVT.

This clonotype was observed a few times. J is TRBJ2-3 and V is TRBV4-1; no firm D call. The V and J ends lost 0 bases and 6 bases respectively, with 7 bases between them. The germline V gene has CDR1 MGHRA and CDR2 YSYEKL. The CDR3 has 13 amino acids. CDR3 bases: TGCGCCAGCAGCCAAGAAAGGGTCGATACGCAGTATTTT. Amino acid sequence: CASSQERVDTQYF.

A remark on this clonotype: A single base separates this from a much larger clone, so it may be a read error. The chain joins TRBV5-8 to TRBJ1-2, with a tentative D call TRBD1 (6 bases). Per germline, CDR1 SGHTS and CDR2 YDEGEE. The CDR3 length is 16 residues. The DNA of the CDR3 is TGTGCCGGCAGCTTAGGGGTGACAGGTGCTAACTATGGCTACACCTTC. Protein: CAGSLGVTGANYGYTF.

This clonotype was counted many times. This chain links TRBV2 with TRBJ2-1; 13 positions agree with TRBD2. From germline, CDR1 is SNHLY and CDR2 FYNNEI. The CDR3 covers 15 residues. V lost 8 bases and J lost 8; bases outside the gene matches: 9. The CDR3 nucleotides are TGTGCCAGCCAAACTAGCGGGAGGGCCTGGGATGAGCAGTTCTTC. Residues: CASQTSGRAWDEQFF.

Regarding this clonotype: A read error is possible here, since a much larger clone lies one base away. This chain uses TRBV12-3 or TRBV12-4 with TRBJ1-4, with 9 bases aligning to TRBD1. The CDR3 spans 15 residues. V was clipped by 5 bases and J by 4 bases; unmatched bases: 5. Here the CDR3 DNA reads TGTGCCAGCAGTCTGACAGGGGGGTTTAATGAAAAACTGTTTTTT. Translating it yields CASSLTGGFNEKLFF.

The chain combines TRBV11-1 with TRBJ2-2; 9 bases agree with TRBD2. The CDR3 sequence is 17 residues long. V was pared by 7 bases and J by 6 bases, with 15 bases of the junction left unmatched. Germline V gene lookup returns CDR1 SGHAT and CDR2 FQDESV (reference sequence). CDR3 residues: CASTFSFGGRAPGELFF. The DNA for the CDR3 is TGTGCCAGCACCTTTAGCTTCGGCGGGAGGGCCCCCGGGGAGCTGTTTTTT.

This clonotype was picked up a small number of times. V is TRBV3-1 and J is TRBJ2-3; possibly TRBD2 for D (6 bases). Germline CDR1 LGHDT, CDR2 YNNKEL (reference sequence). Between the trimmed V and J ends, which lost 4 bases and 6 bases, there was a span of 14 bases. This CDR3 contains 14 residues. The CDR3 region has the DNA TGTGCCAGCAGCCCGGGGACTCGGTCGGATACGCAGTATTTT. Its protein is CASSPGTRSDTQYF.

This clonotype was recorded at least ten times. The rearrangement links TRBV20-1 to TRBJ2-1; 10 bases fit TRBD1. The length of the CDR3 is 16 residues. J was trimmed by 8 bases and V by 0 bases; bases with no gene match: 10. In germline, CDR1 is DFQATT, CDR2 SNEGSKA (reference sequence). CDR3 residues: CSARDHAGQGIHEQFF. The CDR3, as DNA: TGCAGTGCTAGAGATCACGCGGGACAGGGGATCCATGAGCAGTTCTTC.